This TCR beta chain derives from a study of OX40 agonist ivuxolimab in advanced cancers. Study details: The study enrolled dose-escalation patients with hepatocellular carcinoma, melanoma, renal cell or head and neck cancer. With a range of roughly 20 to 80, age averaged approximately 60 years, and around 83% were male.

Per the germline V gene, CDR1 is SGHRS and CDR2 is YFSETQ. CDR3 size: 17 residues. The ends lost 3 bases at V and 2 bases at J; junction bases unmatched: 5. Sequencing was performed with immunoSEQ multiplex PCR; in TCRdb, only in-frame clones are kept and a portion is missing. The sample has about 65,000 clones, roughly 89% seen once. This clone is a singleton in its sample. The antigen is not known. The study, taken as a whole, reports: Partial responders at 0.1-3.0 mg/kg showed near-lowest clonal expansion. With doses of 0.1 to 3.0 mg/kg, CD4+ and CD8+ blood T cells had undergone clonal expansion by week 6.

The sequence came from an adult with an advanced solid tumor such as melanoma, head and neck, liver or kidney cancer. The sample consisted of CD4+ or CD8+ T cells sorted from blood, taken in a trial of the OX40 agonist ivuxolimab. The chain uses TRBV5-1 and TRBJ2-3; 14 bases map to TRBD2. The CDR3 bases are TGCGCCAGCAGCTCCGGACTAGCGGGGGGTTACACAGATACGCAGTATTTT. This gives the protein CASSSGLAGGYTDTQYF.